In this sample, the clone carrying this TCR beta chain turned up a few times. Its antigen is undetermined. TCRdb redid the calling of the RT-PCR reads with MiXCR, one entry per CDR3 protein. This table holds some 800,000 distinct CDR3 sequences, about 20% found once. The V gene's germline CDR1 is DFQATT and CDR2 SNEGSKA (reference sequence). The ends were cut back, 2 bases at V and 0 bases at J, with 8 bases in the middle. This CDR3 comprises 15 residues. The data were taken from a study of response to subunit inactivated influenza vaccine. Findings and caveats of the study: The authors suggested that every seasonal influenza vaccination recruits few new T cells.

The clonotype comes from a man between 50 and 59 years old who received an inactivated influenza vaccine. The V call is TRBV20-1, the J call TRBJ1-6, with unresolved D. Source: PBMCs from blood, taken about 5 days after vaccination. The DNA for the CDR3 is TGCAGTGCTAGACAGACAAGCTCCTATAATTCACCCCTCCACTTT. Protein product: CSARQTSSYNSPLHF.